One and the same sample provided the 10 T cell receptor beta chains below, sequenced in a study of blood T cell repertoires in COVID-19. The protocol was immunoSEQ multiplex PCR, while the TCRdb copy is restricted to in-frame clones and leaves out a portion. This table has almost 250,000 clones, 65% to 90% appearing once. The sequenced material came from PBMCs or T cells enriched from blood (not recorded which). These receptors were obtained from a woman in her 50s with acute COVID-19.

The V and J genes are TRBV3-1 (or the pseudogene TRBV3-2) and TRBJ1-2; a weak D match, TRBD1 (6 bases). Trimming removed 1 base at V and 6 bases at J, with 12 bases between. CDR1 LGHDT and CDR2 YNNKEL come from the germline V gene (reference sequence). This CDR3 has 14 residues. CDR3 coding DNA: TGTGCCAGCAGCCAAGTACAGGGTGATGATGGCTACACCTTC. It translates to CASSQVQGDDGYTF.

V gene TRBV5-4 combines with J gene TRBJ1-1; D remains unclear. CDR3 size: 16 residues. V shed 6 bases and J shed 1 base, with 19 bases lying between them. Germline loops: CDR1 SGHNT, CDR2 YYREEE (reference sequence). The CDR3 spells CASTSGGVRANTEAFF. CDR3 in DNA: TGTGCCAGCACCTCTGGCGGGGTCAGAGCGAACACTGAAGCTTTCTTT.

The rearrangement joins TRBV18 to TRBJ2-2; 9 nucleotides line up with TRBD1. This CDR3 has 19 amino acids. The germline V gene has CDR1 KGHSH and CDR2 LQKENI. V dropped 6 bases and J dropped 0; count of bases not matched to a gene: 14. In DNA form, the CDR3 reads TGTGCCAGCTCGGACAGGGGCTCAGGCACTTTCGCGAACACCGGGGAGCTGTTTTTT. Translation: CASSDRGSGTFANTGELFF.

V gene TRBV6-5 combines with J gene TRBJ1-1, with D possibly being TRBD1 (6 bases). Germline V gene data show CDR1 as MNHEY and CDR2 as SVGAGI. Deletions cut 8 bases from V and 1 base from J, with 17 bases between. This CDR3 has 15 residues. This CDR3 reads CASREIGTSNTEAFF. The CDR3 nucleotides read TGTGCCAGCCGCGAAATCGGGACATCGAACACTGAAGCTTTCTTT.

In regard to this clone: One junction end does not reproduce the germline sequence, and a read error may be involved. This sequence joins TRBV19 and TRBJ1-1; a weak D match, TRBD1 (5 bases). CDR3 size: 14 residues. Germline loops: CDR1 LNHDA, CDR2 SQIVND (reference sequence). CDR3 in amino acids: CASSTDSLKTEAFF. The CDR3, as DNA: TGTGCCAGTAGTACCGACAGCTTGAAGACTGAAGCTTTCTTT.

CDR3 region: CASSQPSGTRYEKLFF. In DNA form, the CDR3 reads TGTGCCAGCAGCCAGCCCAGCGGGACACGATATGAAAAACTGTTTTTT. The J gene is TRBJ1-4, the V gene TRBV3-1 (or the pseudogene TRBV3-2); the D gene is possibly TRBD1 (6 bases). Per germline, CDR1 LGHDT and CDR2 YNNKEL (reference sequence). The CDR3 contains 16 residues. Trimming removed 3 bases from V and 6 bases from J, with 17 bases in between.

V and J are TRBV4-3 and TRBJ1-3; D call uncertain. The V and J ends lost 1 base and 0 bases respectively, with 13 bases between them. The CDR3 has 17 residues. The germline V gene has CDR1 LGHNA and CDR2 YSLEER. The CDR3 DNA follows: TGCGCCAGCAGCCAAGGCGCAGGTGTGGGCTCTGGAAACACCATATATTTT. As protein: CASSQGAGVGSGNTIYF.

This clone appeared a single time. The chain recombines TRBV5-1 with TRBJ1-1; 8 bases line up with TRBD1. CDR1 and CDR2 from the germline V gene are SGHRS and YFSETQ. With V trimmed by 3 bases and J by 11 bases, 15 bases remained unmatched. The CDR3 runs 15 residues. CDR3 amino acids: CASSSSPGQEVGAFF. CDR3 nucleotide sequence: TGCGCCAGCAGCTCATCGCCGGGACAGGAAGTCGGGGCTTTCTTT.

The chain employs TRBV19 and TRBJ2-2; 7 nucleotides match TRBD1. The CDR3 covers 14 residues. Germline trimming cut 7 bases from V and 4 bases from J; bases unmatched to any gene: 6. Germline CDR1 LNHDA, CDR2 SQIVND (reference sequence). CDR3 region: CASNQQGSTGELFF. The CDR3 DNA is TGTGCCAGTAACCAACAGGGGAGCACCGGGGAGCTGTTTTTT.

For this clone: Its ends do not fully match the called genes, so a read error is possible. The chain has TRBV7-6 and TRBJ2-7, with TRBD1 as a possible D gene (5 bases). The CDR3 contains 11 residues. CDR1 and CDR2 from the germline V gene are SGHVS and FNYEAQ. CDR3 nucleotide sequence: TGTGCCAGCAGCTCAAGGGCAGGGCTCTGCTTC. Its protein is CASSSRAGLCF.